The TCR beta chain under discussion was sequenced for a study of T cell repertoires in cytomegalovirus infection. Study in general: Signatures in public TCR beta sequences pointed to both CMV infection and matching HLA type.

From the reads, TCRdb called clonotypes with MiXCR, one entry per CDR3 protein. The sample records around 100,000 distinct CDR3 sequences, 10% being singletons. Study-level points and caveats: CMV carriers with the relevant HLA were identified by cumulative public TCR beta family frequency.

The CDR3 consists of 17 residues. Trimming stripped 2 bases from V and 0 bases from J, with 14 bases between. Per germline, CDR1 DFQATT and CDR2 SNEGSKA (reference sequence). Worth noting for this clonotype: Its antigen is unknown.

The chain carries TRBV20-1 and TRBJ1-6; no reliable D call. The sequencing sample was made of PBMCs, sequenced either directly or after in vitro stimulation (not recorded which). This TCR was recovered from a human donor in good health (CMV status not recorded). Some clones in this sample may be carry-over from other donors' samples. The CDR3 bases are TGCAGTGCTAGAAAGGCTGGGAGAAGCTCCTATAATTCACCCCTCCACTTT. Translation: CSARKAGRSSYNSPLHF.